This record looks at one T cell receptor beta chain sequence and its context. The target antigen is unknown. At one boundary the junction diverges from the germline segment, which might be a read error. The CDR3 spans 13 residues. Germline V gene lookup returns CDR1 MNHGY and CDR2 SVAAGI. The source material, RNA transcripts, was used to amplify TCR beta CDR3 regions. Initially, a first-round RT-PCR of the TCR CDR3 employed the HTBI primer set. MiXCR, applied by TCRdb to the multiplex PCR reads, yields one record per CDR3 protein. In the table there are hundreds of thousands of distinct CDR3 sequences, about 15% of which are singletons. The data are from a study of T cells in Graves' hyperthyroidism and ophthalmopathy. Study-wide results and caveats: Within blood appeared most thyroid clonotypes that had expanded above 0.001. By a 13 V-J model, ophthalmopathy was set apart from stable hyperthyroidism.

The clonotype originates from a woman aged 25 to 45 with Graves' hyperthyroidism that later progressed to Graves' ophthalmopathy. The chain employs TRBV6-9 and TRBJ1-5; no firm D call. The sequenced sample was blood. As DNA, the CDR3 is TGTGCCAGCAGTTATCACCGGGATCAGCCCCGGCATTTT. Protein: CASSYHRDQPRHF.